A single sample is the source of the 4 T cell receptor beta chains below, sequenced in a study of CD8 T cells in Susac syndrome. Random hexamers served to reverse transcribe about 0.5 to 1 ug RNA. Each CDR3 protein gets one entry after TCRdb re-called the immunoSEQ multiplex PCR reads with MiXCR. The table includes some 200,000 distinct CDR3 sequences, 85% to 95% detected once. Sequencing input: CD8+ T cells from PBMCs. These receptors came from a human donor with Susac syndrome.

This chain links TRBV5-4 with TRBJ2-3; the match to TRBD2 covers 7 bases. The length of the CDR3 is 15 residues. V shed 6 bases and J 3 bases; nucleotides not matched to a gene: 10. Per the germline V gene, CDR1 is SGHNT and CDR2 is YYREEE (reference sequence). The CDR3 loop reads CASTPLSGGTDTQYF. DNA for the CDR3: TGTGCCAGCACCCCCTTGTCGGGGGGTACAGATACGCAGTATTTT.

The J gene is TRBJ1-1, the V gene TRBV7-9; D not resolved. The CDR3 runs to 14 residues. Between the trimmed V and J ends, which lost 10 bases and 0 bases, there was a span of 15 bases. From germline, CDR1 is SEHNR and CDR2 FQNEAQ (reference sequence). This chain's CDR3 is CATNEREMNTEAFF. The CDR3 nucleotides are TGTGCCACCAACGAGCGTGAGATGAACACTGAAGCTTTCTTT.

V and J are TRBV9 and TRBJ1-2; 7 bases line up with TRBD1. The CDR3 is made up of 14 amino acids. J gave up 5 bases and V 3 bases, and 7 bases lay outside the gene matches. CDR1 is SGDLS, CDR2 YYNGEE, per germline. The CDR3 DNA sequence: TGTGCCAGCAGCGAGAGGGGGCAGGAGTATGGCTACACCTTC. It is translated as CASSERGQEYGYTF.

The chain is built from TRBV6-5 and TRBJ2-4; weak D call: TRBD2 (6 bases). Trimming cost V 6 bases and J 7 bases, with 13 bases left between them. In germline, CDR1 is MNHEY, CDR2 SVGAGI. This CDR3 region has 13 residues. CDR3 sequence reads: CASSYGGLNIQYF. The CDR3 DNA is TGTGCCAGCAGCTACGGGGGACTCAACATTCAGTACTTC.